One sample yielded the 32 T cell receptor beta chains listed below, sequenced in a study of CD8+ T cells in alopecia areata. RNA extraction and reverse transcription yielded cDNA as sequencing template. Repertoires were generated with immunoSEQ multiplex PCR, while TCRdb's copy carries only in-frame clones and drops some. The sample lists under 150,000 clones, approximately 47% seen once, with over 9.5% in the top ten. Sample: NKG2D-low CD8+ T cells sorted from blood. The receptors derive from a human donor with alopecia areata.

This clone was seen only a few times. The J gene is TRBJ2-7, the V gene TRBV29-1; D may be TRBD2 (5 bases). Trimming left V 6 bases short and J 0 bases short, with 9 bases between. Germline V lookup: CDR1 SQVTM, CDR2 ANQGSEA. CDR3 length: 12 residues. CDR3 sequence reads: CSVPGNSYEQYF. The CDR3 DNA sequence: TGCAGCGTGCCCGGGAACTCCTACGAGCAGTACTTC.

The rearrangement links TRBV14 to TRBJ2-3; no clear D. CDR1 is SGHDN, CDR2 FVKESK, per germline. This CDR3 has 13 residues. Between the trimmed V and J ends, which lost 4 bases and 6 bases, there was a span of 11 bases. The CDR3 DNA follows: TGTGCCAGCAGCCGACACAACCGCGATACGCAGTATTTT. Protein product: CASSRHNRDTQYF.

This chain joins TRBV7-8 and TRBJ1-1; D is perhaps TRBD1 (5 bases). Germline CDR1 reads SGHVS; CDR2 reads FQNEAQ. Trimming took 5 bases from V and 5 from J, leaving 21 bases between them. The CDR3 has 16 amino acids. The CDR3 loop reads CASSLIAGQWGTEAFF. CDR3 nucleotide sequence: TGTGCCAGCAGCCTCATAGCGGGGCAGTGGGGGACTGAAGCTTTCTTT.

This chain connects TRBV29-1 to TRBJ2-5; possibly TRBD1 for D (5 bases). V was clipped by 2 bases and J by 0 bases, with 13 bases between them. Germline loops: CDR1 SQVTM, CDR2 ANQGSEA. There are 15 residues in the CDR3. The CDR3 sequence: CSVETLQAYQETQYF. Here the CDR3 DNA reads TGCAGCGTTGAAACCCTACAGGCTTACCAAGAGACCCAGTACTTC.

The rearrangement joins TRBV5-4 to TRBJ2-2; maybe TRBD2 (5 bases). Trimming took off 1 base at V and 6 bases at J, with 7 bases between the two ends. Germline V gene sequence: CDR1 SGHNT, CDR2 YYREEE (reference sequence). This CDR3 has 13 amino acids. The CDR3 reads CASSLRGSGELFF. The CDR3 nucleotides are TGTGCCAGCAGCTTGCGGGGATCCGGGGAGCTGTTTTTT.

The CDR3 DNA follows: TGTGCCATCAGTGCGAGAATCTTCGGAGGGGTTAATTCACCCCTCCACTTT. Protein product: CAISARIFGGVNSPLHF. This chain joins TRBV10-3 and TRBJ1-6, with a weak D call TRBD1 (5 bases). Germline V lookup: CDR1 ENHRY, CDR2 SYGVKD. Trimming took 4 bases from V and 6 from J, leaving 19 bases between them. The CDR3 extends over 17 amino acids.

The rearrangement joins TRBV25-1 to TRBJ2-1, with TRBD1 matching over 9 bases. The length of the CDR3 is 15 residues. Looked up from germline, CDR1 is MGHDK and CDR2 is SYGVNS. Trimming cost V 4 bases and J 3 bases; bases outside gene matches: 4. Written as DNA, the CDR3 is TGTGCCAGCAGTGTGACAGGGGGGATCTACAATGAGCAGTTCTTC. It translates to CASSVTGGIYNEQFF.

This chain links TRBV4-1 with TRBJ2-7; 8 bases match TRBD1. J gave up 4 bases and V 2 bases, and 7 bases lay outside the gene matches. Germline V CDR1 and CDR2: MGHRA, YSYEKL. This CDR3 is 15 amino acids long. The CDR3 here is CASSQSPGQGYEQYF. The CDR3 bases are TGCGCCAGCAGCCAATCCCCCGGACAGGGTTACGAGCAGTACTTC.

The rearrangement joins TRBV29-1 to TRBJ2-5; 11 nucleotides agree with TRBD2. The ends lost 7 bases at V and 5 bases at J; junction bases unmatched: 18. This CDR3 contains 17 residues. Germline V gives CDR1 SQVTM, CDR2 ANQGSEA. The CDR3 here is CSADNLVAGGPEETQYF. The CDR3 DNA reads TGCAGCGCTGATAATCTGGTAGCGGGGGGGCCAGAGGAGACCCAGTACTTC.

The rearrangement uses TRBV29-1 and TRBJ2-7, with 9 bases identical to TRBD1. The V gene's germline CDR1 is SQVTM and CDR2 ANQGSEA. CDR3 length: 14 amino acids. V lost 7 bases to trimming and J lost 0 bases; unmatched junction nucleotides: 7. The CDR3 is CSARGTGNSYEQYF. The CDR3 region has the DNA TGCAGCGCCCGGGGGACAGGGAACTCCTACGAGCAGTACTTC.

With respect to this clone: The sample contains more than one DNA sequence encoding this CDR3. The chain employs TRBV29-1 and TRBJ2-2, with D unresolved. The germline V gene has CDR1 SQVTM and CDR2 ANQGSEA. Trimming stripped 1 base from V and 6 bases from J, with 0 bases between. The CDR3 is made up of 10 amino acids. The CDR3 spells CSVEAGELFF. The CDR3 DNA reads as TGCAGCGTTGAAGCCGGGGAGCTGTTTTTT.

The chain links TRBV20-1 to TRBJ1-1; D is unclear. The CDR3 loop spans 9 amino acids. V was trimmed by 4 bases and J by 7 bases, leaving 4 bases between them. Germline V gene data show CDR1 as DFQATT and CDR2 as SNEGSKA (reference sequence). The CDR3 DNA reads TGCAGTGCTATGGGTGAAGCTTTCTTT. It specifies CSAMGEAFF.

The rearrangement joins TRBV4-1 to TRBJ1-2; maybe TRBD1 (5 bases). The CDR3 is made up of 17 amino acids. V was clipped by 0 bases and J by 1 base, with 15 bases between them. The germline CDR1 and CDR2 sequences are MGHRA and YSYEKL. The DNA for the CDR3 is TGCGCCAGCAGCCAAGAAGGTGGTTCCCAGGGTAACTATGGCTACACCTTC. It specifies CASSQEGGSQGNYGYTF.

CDR3 sequence (DNA): TGCAGCGTTGAAGTTCGGCAGGGGCTTGAGCAGTTCTTC. It translates to CSVEVRQGLEQFF. The chain couples TRBV29-1 to TRBJ2-1; tentatively, D is TRBD1 (6 bases). This CDR3 comprises 13 residues. The V gene's germline CDR1 is SQVTM and CDR2 ANQGSEA. Trimming removed 1 base at V and 9 bases at J, with 13 bases between.

The chain carries TRBV25-1 and TRBJ1-2; D is possibly TRBD1 (5 bases). Trimming removed 3 bases at V and 5 bases at J, with 10 bases between. CDR3 length: 13 residues. Germline CDR1 MGHDK, CDR2 SYGVNS. The CDR3 protein is CASSDGTVYGYTF. The CDR3 region has the DNA TGTGCCAGCAGTGACGGGACGGTTTATGGCTACACCTTC.

This clone occurred a few times. This sequence joins TRBV11-2 and TRBJ2-5; weak D call: TRBD2 (5 bases). The CDR3 contains 13 residues. In germline, CDR1 is SGHAT, CDR2 FQNNGV. V was cut by 4 bases and J by 4 bases, with 10 bases left in between. Here the CDR3 DNA reads TGTGCCAGCAGCTCGACTACCACAGAGACCCAGTACTTC. Protein product: CASSSTTTETQYF.

As for this clone: Other DNA sequences from this sample encode an identical CDR3 as well. V is TRBV29-1 and J is TRBJ2-7; 8 bases fit TRBD2. The CDR3 is made up of 13 amino acids. Germline values: CDR1 SQVTM, CDR2 ANQGSEA. Trimming took 6 bases from V and 2 from J; bases not matched to a gene: 6. CDR3 amino acids: CSVSTSEPYEQYF. The CDR3 DNA reads as TGCAGCGTATCGACTAGCGAACCCTACGAGCAGTACTTC.

The chain links TRBV11-2 to TRBJ2-5; D could derive from TRBD1 or TRBD2 (7 bases each). CDR1 is SGHAT, CDR2 FQNNGV, per germline. CDR3 length: 14 amino acids. With 3 bases removed from V and 7 bases from J, the gap between germline ends came to 15 bases. The DNA for the CDR3 is TGTGCCAGCAGCTTCCCAGACAGGGAGGGGACCCAGTACTTC. Translated: CASSFPDREGTQYF.

This clone was detected only a few times. The chain is built from TRBV7-9 and TRBJ2-3, with TRBD1 matching over 8 bases. Germline values: CDR1 SEHNR, CDR2 FQNEAQ (reference sequence). This CDR3 comprises 15 residues. V dropped 5 bases and J dropped 6; count of bases not matched to a gene: 10. The CDR3 protein is CASSPGQGLPDTQYF. As DNA, the CDR3 is TGTGCCAGCAGCCCAGGACAGGGACTCCCCGATACGCAGTATTTT.

The chain recombines TRBV30 with TRBJ1-5; 8 bases are shared with TRBD1. V was pared by 4 bases and J by 9 bases, with 14 bases of the junction left unmatched. The length of the CDR3 is 15 residues. Per germline, CDR1 GTSNPN and CDR2 SVGIG (reference sequence). Here the CDR3 DNA reads TGTGCCTGGACCGATGGGACAGGTGAGAGCGCGCCCCAGCATTTT. Its protein product is CAWTDGTGESAPQHF.

The rearrangement joins TRBV5-4 to TRBJ2-3; tentatively, D is TRBD1 or TRBD2 (5 bases each). The CDR3 has 15 residues. Trimming stripped 4 bases from V and 1 base from J, with 13 bases between. Germline CDR1 is SGHNT and CDR2 is YYREEE (reference sequence). The CDR3 region is CASSGGAGRTDTQYF. The CDR3 DNA follows: TGTGCCAGCAGCGGAGGCGCAGGGCGCACAGATACGCAGTATTTT.

In its sample, this clone was seen many times. The chain recombines TRBV5-6 with TRBJ2-1, with 10 bases lining up with TRBD2. CDR1 SGHDT and CDR2 YYEEEE come from the germline V gene. The CDR3 has 15 amino acids. Trimming took 1 base from V and 8 from J; bases not matched to a gene: 6. The CDR3 region has the DNA TGTGCCAGCAGCTTGAGGAGCGGGAGGGTCGATGAGCAGTTCTTC. Translation gives CASSLRSGRVDEQFF.

The chain has TRBV5-4 and TRBJ2-7, with 13 bases that match TRBD2. V shed 4 bases, J shed 3 bases, and the junction held 4 bases outside the gene matches. Looked up from germline, CDR1 is SGHNT and CDR2 is YYREEE (reference sequence). The CDR3 covers 15 residues. The CDR3 region is CASSPGTSGVYEQYF. The CDR3 nucleotides read TGTGCCAGCAGCCCAGGGACTAGCGGGGTCTACGAGCAGTACTTC.

There are a few counts of this clone. The chain uses TRBV30 and TRBJ2-7; D might be TRBD1 (6 bases). V was clipped by 1 base and J by 3 bases, with 10 bases between them. Germline V CDR1 and CDR2: GTSNPN, SVGIG (reference sequence). This CDR3 has 13 residues. CDR3 loop: CAWSADSRYEQYF. The CDR3 DNA sequence: TGTGCCTGGAGTGCGGACAGCCGCTACGAGCAGTACTTC.

Notes on this clone: The junction differs from germline at one of its ends, possibly a read error. The V gene is TRBV29-1, the J gene TRBJ2-4; 9 bases line up with TRBD1. The CDR3 is 9 residues long. The germline V gene has CDR1 SQVTM and CDR2 ANQGSEA. The DNA for the CDR3 is TGCAGCCCCACAGGGGGCCATAACTTC. Its translation: CSPTGGHNF.

The sample holds a few counts of this clone. V usage is TRBV29-1 and J usage is TRBJ2-7, with TRBD2 as a possible D gene (7 bases). The V gene lost 4 bases and the J gene lost 2 bases, with 12 bases spanning the gap. CDR1 SQVTM and CDR2 ANQGSEA come from the germline V gene. This CDR3 has 13 amino acids. CDR3 amino acids: CSVGGGGTYEQYF. In DNA form, the CDR3 reads TGCAGCGTTGGAGGGGGGGGAACCTACGAGCAGTACTTC.

This clone showed up just a few times. The CDR3 DNA reads as TGCAGCGTTGTATACGGTATAAGTCCGAATACGCAGTATTTT. Its translation is CSVVYGISPNTQYF. The V gene is TRBV29-1, the J gene TRBJ2-3, with D unresolved. The CDR3 consists of 14 residues. Deletions cut 4 bases from V and 7 bases from J, with 18 bases between. Per germline, CDR1 SQVTM and CDR2 ANQGSEA.

This chain connects TRBV5-6 to TRBJ1-4, with 7 nucleotides matching TRBD1. The V segment lost 6 bases and the J segment 8 bases; nucleotides outside the gene matches: 7. The CDR3 totals 13 residues. The germline V gene has CDR1 SGHDT and CDR2 YYEEEE. The CDR3 DNA reads as TGTGCCAGCAAAATGACAGGGAGCGAAAAACTGTTTTTT. Protein sequence: CASKMTGSEKLFF.

The V gene is TRBV4-1, the J gene TRBJ2-1; possibly TRBD2 for D (5 bases). Germline-derived CDR1 and CDR2 are MGHRA and YSYEKL. This CDR3 spans 12 amino acids. V shed 7 bases and J shed 6 bases, with 10 bases lying between them. This CDR3 is CASTTGSNEQFF. The DNA of the CDR3 is TGCGCCAGCACGACGGGGTCCAATGAGCAGTTCTTC.

On this clone: The same CDR3 can be traced to other DNA sequences in this sample. The genes are TRBV29-1 and TRBJ2-5; 9 nucleotides match TRBD1. CDR1 and CDR2 from the germline V gene are SQVTM and ANQGSEA. The CDR3 spans 14 residues. Germline trimming cut 6 bases from V and 2 bases from J; bases unmatched to any gene: 7. The CDR3: CSVEGQGRQETQYF. Here the CDR3 DNA reads TGCAGCGTAGAGGGACAGGGACGTCAAGAGACCCAGTACTTC.

The chain employs TRBV29-1 and TRBJ1-4; D unresolved. V lost 3 bases and J 6 bases, leaving 17 bases between the germline ends. Germline values: CDR1 SQVTM, CDR2 ANQGSEA. There are 15 residues in the CDR3. The CDR3 is CSVERSDFRDEKLFF. DNA for the CDR3: TGCAGCGTTGAGCGTTCGGACTTTCGGGATGAAAAACTGTTTTTT.

The chain couples TRBV5-4 to TRBJ2-4, with unresolved D. CDR1 and CDR2 from the germline V gene are SGHNT and YYREEE (reference sequence). V lost 4 bases and J lost 1, with 6 bases in between. The CDR3 length is 13 residues. CDR3 amino acids: CASSLQAKNIQYF. In DNA form, the CDR3 reads TGTGCCAGCAGCCTGCAGGCCAAAAACATTCAGTACTTC.